Below, 9 T cell receptor beta chains from the same sample are listed, as sequenced in a study of cytomegalovirus exposure and HLA in healthy donors (TCRdb year 2017). The library was made by the immunoSEQ multiplex PCR assay. For the multiplex PCR, a mixture combining 60 forward primers for TCR Vbeta segments and 13 reverse primers for TCR Jbeta segments was used. TCRdb took this table from immuneACCESS and kept in-frame rearrangements with V and J called. Such tables lack part of the clones; where checked against another copy, unresolved V genes explain under half of the gap, and the rest is unexplained. Across this sample there are 85,000 to 130,000 clones, with more than 75% seen only once. The ten largest make up 5% to 6.5% of the sample. The sequencing sample was made of PBMCs. These receptors were taken from a woman aged 18-35 years in good health and CMV-seropositive.

The chain couples TRBV7-8 to TRBJ1-1; D is unclear. This CDR3 contains 15 residues. The V and J ends lost 0 bases and 3 bases respectively, with 11 bases between them. Germline V CDR1 and CDR2: SGHVS, FQNEAQ. The chain's CDR3 is CASSLAFHQDTEAFF. CDR3 bases: TGTGCCAGCAGCTTAGCTTTCCACCAGGACACTGAAGCTTTCTTT. Full variable domain (missing parts from reference TRBV7-8 and TRBJ1-1): GAGVSQSPRYKVAKRGQDVALRCDPISGHVSLFWYQQALGQGPEFLTYFQNEAQLDKSGLPSDRFFAERPEGSVSTLKIQRTQQEDSAVYLCASSLAFHQDTEAFFGQGTRLTVV.

This rearrangement joins TRBV27 to TRBJ2-7, with 7 bases fitting TRBD1. The CDR3 totals 12 residues. Germline CDR1 is MNHEY and CDR2 is SMNVEV (reference sequence). V shed 3 bases and J 11 bases; nucleotides not matched to a gene: 7. Here the CDR3 reads CASSFPGTEKYF. As DNA, the CDR3 is TGTGCCAGCAGTTTCCCCGGGACAGAGAAGTACTTC.

V and J are TRBV28 and TRBJ1-2; D possibly corresponds to TRBD1 (5 bases). Per germline, CDR1 MDHEN and CDR2 SYDVKM. V gave up 3 bases and J gave up 1 base, with 12 bases separating them. This CDR3 has 15 amino acids. The CDR3 loop is CASSFLTEHNYGYTF. The DNA of the CDR3 is TGTGCCAGCAGTTTCCTGACAGAACATAACTATGGCTACACCTTC.

The chain is built from TRBV10-3 and TRBJ2-1; 9 bases align to TRBD2. The CDR3 covers 15 residues. CDR1 is ENHRY and CDR2 is SYGVKD in the germline V gene. The V segment lost 10 bases and the J segment 5 bases; nucleotides outside the gene matches: 12. CDR3 in amino acids: CASQFLAGLDNEQFF. The CDR3 region has the DNA TGTGCCAGCCAATTCCTAGCGGGACTCGACAATGAGCAGTTCTTC.

J is TRBJ2-7 and V is TRBV5-1; 7 nucleotides line up with TRBD2. CDR1 SGHRS and CDR2 YFSETQ come from the germline V gene. With 1 base clipped from V and 2 bases from J, the junction kept 6 bases outside the gene matches. There are 15 residues in the CDR3. Here the CDR3 DNA reads TGCGCCAGCAGCTTGAACACGGGAGGCCCCTACGAGCAGTACTTC. This gives the protein CASSLNTGGPYEQYF.

The V and J genes are TRBV28 and TRBJ1-2; D call uncertain. The V end was cut by 2 bases, the J end by 4 bases, with 5 bases between. The germline V gene encodes CDR1 MDHEN and CDR2 SYDVKM. The CDR3 sequence is 12 residues long. The CDR3 DNA reads TGTGCCAGCAGTTTAGGCCTCTATGGCTACACCTTC. It specifies CASSLGLYGYTF.

This chain's CDR3 is CASSLAGVWSTDTQYF. The CDR3 DNA follows: TGTGCCAGCAGCTTGGCCGGGGTATGGAGCACAGATACGCAGTATTTT. The chain is built from TRBV5-6 and TRBJ2-3; D may be TRBD2 (5 bases). The CDR3 spans 16 residues. V lost 0 bases and J lost 0, with 11 bases in between. The germline V gene encodes CDR1 SGHDT and CDR2 YYEEEE.

This chain's CDR3 is CASNIKGSGYNEQFF. Written as DNA, the CDR3 is TGTGCCAGCAACATAAAGGGTAGCGGGTACAATGAGCAGTTCTTC. J is TRBJ2-1 and V is TRBV13, with TRBD2 matching over 7 bases. The ends lost 7 bases at V and 4 bases at J; junction bases unmatched: 10. Germline CDR1 reads PRHDT; CDR2 reads FYEKMQ (reference sequence). The CDR3 spans 15 residues.

The rearrangement joins TRBV28 to TRBJ1-1; 8 bases agree with TRBD1. The CDR3 loop spans 14 amino acids. Unmatched junction bases numbered 6, after V lost 2 bases and J lost 7 bases. CDR1 is MDHEN and CDR2 is SYDVKM in the germline V gene. CDR3 nucleotide sequence: TGTGCCAGCAGTTTACGACAGGGGCGATATGAAGCTTTCTTT. As protein: CASSLRQGRYEAFF. Full variable domain (outside the CDR3, taken from reference TRBV28 and TRBJ1-1): DVKVTQSSRYLVKRTGEKVFLECVQDMDHENMFWYRQDPGLGLRLIYFSYDVKMKEKGDIPEGYSVSREKKERFSLILESASTNQTSMYLCASSLRQGRYEAFFGQGTRLTVV.